Following are 21 T cell receptor beta chains from one sample sequenced in a study of CD8 T cells in Susac syndrome. Random hexamers served to reverse transcribe roughly 0.45 to 1 ug RNA. TCRdb itself ran the immunoSEQ multiplex PCR reads through MiXCR, one entry per CDR3 protein. This table has some 140,000 distinct CDR3 sequences, about 95% appearing once. Sequencing was performed on CD8+ T cells from PBMCs. These receptors were obtained from a human donor with Susac syndrome.

The V gene is TRBV9, the J gene TRBJ2-7; D is ambiguous. Germline-derived CDR1 and CDR2 are SGDLS and YYNGEE. The length of the CDR3 is 13 residues. V lost 2 bases, J lost 0 bases, and 6 bases lay in between. The DNA for the CDR3 is TGTGCCAGCAGCGTTTCTAGCTCCTACGAGCAGTACTTC. Encoded protein: CASSVSSSYEQYF.

The gene calls are TRBV4-1 and TRBJ1-2; D perhaps matches TRBD1 (5 bases). CDR1 is MGHRA and CDR2 is YSYEKL in the germline V gene. V shed 0 bases and J shed 13 bases, with 15 bases lying between them. The CDR3 is 13 residues long. Here the CDR3 reads CASSQERQSSGTF. The CDR3 DNA is TGCGCCAGCAGCCAAGAGAGACAGTCCTCGGGCACCTTC.

The chain joins TRBV19 to TRBJ2-7; maybe TRBD2 (6 bases). Germline-derived CDR1 and CDR2 are LNHDA and SQIVND (reference sequence). Between the trimmed V and J ends, which lost 10 bases and 0 bases, there was a span of 10 bases. The CDR3 is 12 amino acids. The CDR3 region is CATAGSSYEQYF. The CDR3 DNA follows: TGTGCCACAGCCGGGAGCTCCTACGAGCAGTACTTC.

This clonotype came up once. V gene TRBV3-1 combines with J gene TRBJ1-2; TRBD1 is a possible D gene (5 bases). Germline CDR1 and CDR2: LGHDT and YNNKEL (reference sequence). There are 13 residues in the CDR3. V was trimmed by 0 bases and J by 8 bases, leaving 10 bases between them. The DNA for the CDR3 is TGTGCCAGCAGCCAAGATTCAGGGTTCGGCTACACCTTC. The encoded protein is CASSQDSGFGYTF.

This clonotype came up once. The genes are TRBV5-4 and TRBJ2-3; perhaps TRBD2 as D (6 bases). Germline V gene lookup returns CDR1 SGHNT and CDR2 YYREEE (reference sequence). The ends were cut back, 2 bases at V and 2 bases at J, with 9 bases in the middle. The CDR3 spans 14 residues. CDR3 loop: CASSFREDTDTQYF. The CDR3 DNA reads TGTGCCAGCAGCTTTAGGGAGGACACAGATACGCAGTATTTT.

CDR3 sequence: CSASLQNTGELFF. As DNA, the CDR3 is TGCAGCGCCAGCCTCCAGAACACCGGGGAGCTGTTTTTT. The chain has TRBV29-1 and TRBJ2-2; no reliable D call. The CDR3 consists of 13 residues. The germline CDR1 and CDR2 sequences are SQVTM and ANQGSEA. Trimming shortened V by 7 bases and J by 1 base, and 10 bases separated the two germline ends.

This chain links TRBV5-1 with TRBJ2-3; TRBD2 aligns across 11 bases. V lost 4 bases and J lost 2; bases outside the gene matches: 3. This CDR3 is 15 amino acids long. Germline V gene lookup returns CDR1 SGHRS and CDR2 YFSETQ. The CDR3 nucleotides read TGCGCCAGCAGCCCGGGACTAGCGGTCACAGATACGCAGTATTTT. Translation gives CASSPGLAVTDTQYF.

V gene TRBV19 combines with J gene TRBJ2-7; D remains unclear. V was trimmed by 1 base and J by 7 bases, leaving 17 bases between them. The V gene's germline CDR1 is LNHDA and CDR2 SQIVND (reference sequence). The CDR3 consists of 15 residues. The CDR3 DNA reads TGTGCCAGTAGTATAGGCTCCCGGGCCCCTAAAGAGCAGTACTTC. Protein: CASSIGSRAPKEQYF. The full variable domain, rest sourced from reference TRBV19 and TRBJ2-7, is DGGITQSPKYLFRKEGQNVTLSCEQNLNHDAMYWYRQDPGQGLRLIYYSQIVNDFQKGDIAEGYSVSREKKESFPLTVTSAQKNPTAFYLCASSIGSRAPKEQYFGPGTRLTVT.

This chain connects TRBV27 to TRBJ1-5; 8 bases line up with TRBD1. The CDR3 loop spans 15 amino acids. V lost 4 bases, J lost 2 bases, and 4 bases stayed unmatched. The germline V gene has CDR1 MNHEY and CDR2 SMNVEV (reference sequence). The CDR3 loop reads CASSSGGGGNQPQHF. DNA of the CDR3: TGTGCCAGCAGTTCAGGGGGCGGGGGCAATCAGCCCCAGCATTTT.

The chain's CDR3 is CASSPGLAGNYNEQFF. The CDR3 DNA follows: TGTGCCAGCTCACCGGGACTAGCGGGGAACTACAATGAGCAGTTCTTC. The chain has TRBV18 and TRBJ2-1; 13 nucleotides agree with TRBD2. The CDR3 covers 16 residues. The V gene end was trimmed by 3 bases and the J gene end by 3 bases; junction bases not matched to a gene: 2. Germline V gene sequence: CDR1 KGHSH, CDR2 LQKENI.

The V gene is TRBV21-1, the J gene TRBJ1-5. TRBV21-1 is assigned pseudogene status. There are 13 residues in the CDR3. This CDR3 reads CASSKPSNQPQHF. In nucleotides, the CDR3 is TGTGCCAGCAGCAAACCTAGCAATCAGCCCCAGCATTTT.

This sequence joins TRBV2 and TRBJ2-4; a weak D match, TRBD2 (6 bases). This CDR3 has 12 amino acids. V lost 7 bases and J lost 7, with 11 bases in between. Germline V lookup: CDR1 SNHLY, CDR2 FYNNEI. The CDR3 here is CASMEGGNIQYF. In DNA form, the CDR3 reads TGTGCCAGCATGGAAGGAGGGAACATTCAGTACTTC.

This rearrangement joins TRBV12-3 or TRBV12-4 to TRBJ1-2; the D is unclear. The CDR3 is 14 residues long. Trimming took 2 bases from V and 4 from J, leaving 11 bases between them. This CDR3 reads CASSLTVAIYGYTF. CDR3 nucleotides: TGTGCCAGCAGTTTAACAGTAGCGATCTATGGCTACACCTTC.

V is TRBV20-1 and J is TRBJ2-1; 9 bases map to TRBD2. Germline values: CDR1 DFQATT, CDR2 SNEGSKA (reference sequence). This CDR3 is 21 amino acids long. With V trimmed by 0 bases and J by 9 bases, 27 bases remained unmatched. CDR3 protein: CSARDSGTANYGTSHNPEQFF. As DNA, the CDR3 is TGCAGTGCTAGAGACTCCGGGACAGCTAATTACGGGACTAGCCACAACCCTGAGCAGTTCTTC.

The V and J genes are TRBV7-2 and TRBJ2-2, with a tentative D call TRBD2 (6 bases). Trimming removed 6 bases from V and 2 bases from J, with 13 bases in between. Germline lookup yields CDR1 SGHTA and CDR2 FQGNSA. The CDR3 is made up of 15 amino acids. The CDR3 nucleotides read TGTGCCAGCAGAACGGGACTGGCCAACACCGGGGAGCTGTTTTTT. Encoded protein: CASRTGLANTGELFF.

The chain has TRBV18 and TRBJ2-1, with D maybe TRBD1 (6 bases). Germline V gene data show CDR1 as KGHSH and CDR2 as LQKENI. This CDR3 has 15 residues. V dropped 1 base and J dropped 8 bases, with 15 bases sitting between them. CDR3 bases: TGTGCCAGCTCACCACAGGATACAGGGTCCTATGAGCAGTTCTTC. This sequence encodes CASSPQDTGSYEQFF.

The chain links TRBV20-1 to TRBJ1-5; D might be TRBD1 (5 bases). The CDR3 length is 15 residues. Germline V gene lookup returns CDR1 DFQATT and CDR2 SNEGSKA (reference sequence). Between the trimmed V and J ends, which lost 0 bases and 3 bases, there was a span of 12 bases. DNA for the CDR3: TGCAGTGCTAGAGATTGGCAGGGTCACAATCAGCCCCAGCATTTT. Its translation: CSARDWQGHNQPQHF.

This sequence joins TRBV5-4 and TRBJ2-3; 8 bases map to TRBD1. V was pared by 4 bases and J by 1 base, with 5 bases of the junction left unmatched. The CDR3 runs to 15 residues. In germline, CDR1 is SGHNT, CDR2 YYREEE (reference sequence). The CDR3 nucleotides are TGTGCCAGCAGCCCAGAGACAGGGGGCACAGATACGCAGTATTTT. Encoded protein: CASSPETGGTDTQYF.

This rearrangement joins TRBV29-1 to TRBJ1-1; unclear D gene. Germline CDR1 and CDR2: SQVTM and ANQGSEA. The CDR3 runs 12 residues. Trimming cost V 6 bases and J 2 bases, with 10 bases left between them. The CDR3 loop reads CSVLGLNTEAFF. Written as DNA, the CDR3 is TGCAGCGTACTGGGTCTAAACACTGAAGCTTTCTTT.

This chain connects TRBV27 to TRBJ1-4, with 9 bases fitting TRBD1. The V gene end was trimmed by 6 bases and the J gene end by 8 bases; junction bases not matched to a gene: 7. The CDR3 extends over 14 amino acids. Germline V gene sequence: CDR1 MNHEY, CDR2 SMNVEV (reference sequence). The CDR3 DNA sequence: TGTGCCAGCAGGACGACAGGGGGTACGGAAAAACTGTTTTTT. Its translation is CASRTTGGTEKLFF.

The chain employs TRBV7-3 and TRBJ2-3, with D hard to call. The CDR3 covers 12 residues. The germline V gene encodes CDR1 SGHTA and CDR2 FQGTGA. V lost 5 bases to trimming and J lost 4 bases, with 7 bases between them. CDR3: CASSPGSDTQYF. The CDR3 DNA reads TGTGCCAGCAGCCCCGGGTCAGATACGCAGTATTTT. Variable domain in full (rest from reference TRBV7-3 and TRBJ2-3): GAGVSQTPSNKVTEKGKYVELRCDPISGHTALYWYRQSLGQGPEFLIYFQGTGAADDSGLPNDRFFAVRPEGSVSTLKIQRTERGDSAVYLCASSPGSDTQYFGPGTRLTVL.